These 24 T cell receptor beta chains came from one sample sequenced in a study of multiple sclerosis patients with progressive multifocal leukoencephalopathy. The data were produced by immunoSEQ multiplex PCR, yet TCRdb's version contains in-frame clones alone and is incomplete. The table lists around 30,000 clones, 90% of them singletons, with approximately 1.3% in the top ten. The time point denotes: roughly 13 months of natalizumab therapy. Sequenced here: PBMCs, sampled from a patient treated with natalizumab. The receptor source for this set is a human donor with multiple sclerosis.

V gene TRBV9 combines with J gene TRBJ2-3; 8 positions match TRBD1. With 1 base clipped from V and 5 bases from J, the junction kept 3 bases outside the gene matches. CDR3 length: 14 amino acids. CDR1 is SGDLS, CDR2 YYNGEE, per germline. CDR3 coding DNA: TGTGCCAGCAGCGTAACAGGGGGTGTAGATACGCAGTATTTT. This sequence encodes CASSVTGGVDTQYF.

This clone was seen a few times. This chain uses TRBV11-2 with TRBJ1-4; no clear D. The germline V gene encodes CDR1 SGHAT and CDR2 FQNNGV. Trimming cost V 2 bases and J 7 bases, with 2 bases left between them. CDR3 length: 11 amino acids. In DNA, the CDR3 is TGTGCCAGCAGCTTACGTGAAAAACTGTTTTTT. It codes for CASSLREKLFF.

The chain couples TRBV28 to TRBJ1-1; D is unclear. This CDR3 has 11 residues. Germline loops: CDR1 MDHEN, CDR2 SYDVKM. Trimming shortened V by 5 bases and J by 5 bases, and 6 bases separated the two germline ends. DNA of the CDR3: TGTGCCAGCAGTCGCCGGACTGAAGCTTTCTTT. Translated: CASSRRTEAFF.

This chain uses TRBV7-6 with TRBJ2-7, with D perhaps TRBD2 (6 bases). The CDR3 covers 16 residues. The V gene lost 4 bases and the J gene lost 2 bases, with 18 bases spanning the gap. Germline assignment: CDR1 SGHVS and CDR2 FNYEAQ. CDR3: CASSSSSGTATYEQYF. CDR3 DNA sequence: TGTGCCAGCAGCTCGAGCTCCGGGACTGCCACCTACGAGCAGTACTTC.

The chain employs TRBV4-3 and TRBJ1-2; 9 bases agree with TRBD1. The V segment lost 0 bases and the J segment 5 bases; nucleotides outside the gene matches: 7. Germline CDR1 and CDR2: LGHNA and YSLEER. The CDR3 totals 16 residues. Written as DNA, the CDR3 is TGCGCCAGCAGCCAAGATCCCGGGACAGGGCGTTATGGCTACACCTTC. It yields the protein CASSQDPGTGRYGYTF.

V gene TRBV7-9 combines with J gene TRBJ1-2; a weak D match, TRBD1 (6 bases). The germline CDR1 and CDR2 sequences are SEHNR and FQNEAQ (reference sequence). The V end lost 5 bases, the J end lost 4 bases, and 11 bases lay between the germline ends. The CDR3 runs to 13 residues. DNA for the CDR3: TGTGCCAGCAGCGAACAGGGACGCTATGGCTACACCTTC. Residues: CASSEQGRYGYTF.

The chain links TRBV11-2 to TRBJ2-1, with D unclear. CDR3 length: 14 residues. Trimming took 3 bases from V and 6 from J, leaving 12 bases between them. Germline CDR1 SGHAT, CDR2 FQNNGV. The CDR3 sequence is CASSFTGRPNEQFF. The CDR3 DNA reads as TGTGCCAGCAGCTTCACTGGCCGCCCCAATGAGCAGTTCTTC. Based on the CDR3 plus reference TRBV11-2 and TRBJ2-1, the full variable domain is EAGVAQSPRYKIIEKRQSVAFWCNPISGHATLYWYQQILGQGPKLLIQFQNNGVVDDSQLPKDRFSAERLKGVDSTLKIQPAKLEDSAVYLCASSFTGRPNEQFFGPGTRLTVL.

Here the CDR3 reads CASSREETQYF. CDR3 DNA: TGTGCCAGCTCCCGGGAAGAGACCCAGTACTTC. V and J are TRBV18 and TRBJ2-5; D gene unclear. V lost 6 bases and J 3 bases, leaving 5 bases between the germline ends. Looked up from germline, CDR1 is KGHSH and CDR2 is LQKENI. The length of the CDR3 is 11 residues.

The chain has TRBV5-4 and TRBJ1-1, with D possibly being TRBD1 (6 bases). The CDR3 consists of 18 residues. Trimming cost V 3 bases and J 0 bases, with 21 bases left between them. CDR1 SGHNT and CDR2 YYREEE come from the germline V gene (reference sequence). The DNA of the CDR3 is TGTGCCAGCAGCTCCCTCGGGCAGGGGCGAGGGATGAACACTGAAGCTTTCTTT. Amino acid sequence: CASSSLGQGRGMNTEAFF.

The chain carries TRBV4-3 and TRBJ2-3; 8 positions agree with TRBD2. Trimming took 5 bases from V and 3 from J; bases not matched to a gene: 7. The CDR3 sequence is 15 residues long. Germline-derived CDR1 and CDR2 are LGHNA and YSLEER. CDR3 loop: CASSSRGGGTDTQYF. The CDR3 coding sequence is TGCGCCAGCAGCTCACGGGGGGGCGGGACAGATACGCAGTATTTT.

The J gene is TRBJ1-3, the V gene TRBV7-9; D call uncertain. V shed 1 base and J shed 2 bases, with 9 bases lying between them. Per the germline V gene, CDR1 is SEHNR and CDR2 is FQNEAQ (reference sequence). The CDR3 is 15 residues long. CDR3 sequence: CASSLVPGPGNTIYF. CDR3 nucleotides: TGTGCCAGCAGCTTAGTACCAGGACCTGGAAACACCATATATTTT.

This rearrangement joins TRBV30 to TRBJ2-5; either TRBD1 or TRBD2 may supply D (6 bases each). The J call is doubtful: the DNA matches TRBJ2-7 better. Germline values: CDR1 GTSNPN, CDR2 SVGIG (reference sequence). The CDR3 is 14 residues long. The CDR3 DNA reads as TGTGCCTGGAGAGAGGGGGGTAGCTCCTACGAGCAGTACTTC. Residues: CAWREGGSSYEQYF.

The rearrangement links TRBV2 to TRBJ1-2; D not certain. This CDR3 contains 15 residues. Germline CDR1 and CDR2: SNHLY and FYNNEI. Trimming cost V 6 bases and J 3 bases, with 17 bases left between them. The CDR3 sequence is CASSATSGVHYGYTF. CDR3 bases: TGTGCCAGCAGCGCCACGAGTGGGGTGCACTATGGCTACACCTTC.

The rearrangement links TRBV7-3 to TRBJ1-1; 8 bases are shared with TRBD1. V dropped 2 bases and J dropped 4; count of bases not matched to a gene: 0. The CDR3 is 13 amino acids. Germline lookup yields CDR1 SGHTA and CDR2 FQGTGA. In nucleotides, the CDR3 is TGTGCCAGCAGCTTAGGGACAGGCACTGAAGCTTTCTTT. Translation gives CASSLGTGTEAFF.

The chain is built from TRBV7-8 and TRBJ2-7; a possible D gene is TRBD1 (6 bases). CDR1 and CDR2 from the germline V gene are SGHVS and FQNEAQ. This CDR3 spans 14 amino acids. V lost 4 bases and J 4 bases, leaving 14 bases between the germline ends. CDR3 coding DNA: TGTGCCAGCAGCTCCGGGACAAAGACTTACGAGCAGTACTTC. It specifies CASSSGTKTYEQYF. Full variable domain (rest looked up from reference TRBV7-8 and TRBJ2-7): GAGVSQSPRYKVAKRGQDVALRCDPISGHVSLFWYQQALGQGPEFLTYFQNEAQLDKSGLPSDRFFAERPEGSVSTLKIQRTQQEDSAVYLCASSSGTKTYEQYFGPGTRLTVT.

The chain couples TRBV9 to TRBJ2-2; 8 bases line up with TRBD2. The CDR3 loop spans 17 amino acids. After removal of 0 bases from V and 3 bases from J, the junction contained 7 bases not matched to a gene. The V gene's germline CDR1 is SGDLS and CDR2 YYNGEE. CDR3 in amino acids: CASSVGGRGVDTGELFF. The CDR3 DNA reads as TGTGCCAGCAGCGTAGGAGGGCGGGGGGTAGACACCGGGGAGCTGTTTTTT.

This chain's CDR3 is CASSLHGLYEQYF. In DNA form, the CDR3 reads TGTGCCAGCAGCTTGCATGGCCTCTACGAGCAGTACTTC. The chain has TRBV5-5 and TRBJ2-7; D is undetermined. Germline V gives CDR1 SGHKS, CDR2 YYEKEE (reference sequence). This CDR3 has 13 residues. V lost 1 base, J lost 3 bases, and 8 bases lay in between.

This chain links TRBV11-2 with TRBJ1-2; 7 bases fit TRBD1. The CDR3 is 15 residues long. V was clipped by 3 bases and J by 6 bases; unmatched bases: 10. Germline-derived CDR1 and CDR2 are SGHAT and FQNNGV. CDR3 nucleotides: TGTGCCAGCAGCTTCTCCACAGGGGACGGCGATGGCTACACCTTC. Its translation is CASSFSTGDGDGYTF.

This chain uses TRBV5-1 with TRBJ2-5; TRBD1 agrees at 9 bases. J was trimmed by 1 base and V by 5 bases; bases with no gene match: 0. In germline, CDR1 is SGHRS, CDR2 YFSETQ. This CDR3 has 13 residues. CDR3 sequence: CASRTGGQETQYF. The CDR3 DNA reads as TGCGCCAGCAGGACAGGGGGCCAAGAGACCCAGTACTTC. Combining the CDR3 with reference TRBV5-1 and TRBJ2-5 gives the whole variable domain KAGVTQTPRYLIKTRGQQVTLSCSPISGHRSVSWYQQTPGQGLQFLFEYFSETQRNKGNFPGRFSGRQFSNSRSEMNVSTLELGDSALYLCASRTGGQETQYFGPGTRLLVL.

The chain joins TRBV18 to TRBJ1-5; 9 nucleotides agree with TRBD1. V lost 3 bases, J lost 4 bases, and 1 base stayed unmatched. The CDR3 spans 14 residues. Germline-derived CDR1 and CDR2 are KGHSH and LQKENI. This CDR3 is CASSPTGGNQPQHF. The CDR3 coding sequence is TGTGCCAGCTCACCGACAGGGGGGAATCAGCCCCAGCATTTT.

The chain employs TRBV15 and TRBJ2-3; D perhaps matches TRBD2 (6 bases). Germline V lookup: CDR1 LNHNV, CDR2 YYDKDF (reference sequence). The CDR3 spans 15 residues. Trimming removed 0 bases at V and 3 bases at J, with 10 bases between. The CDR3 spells CATSRDVTRTDTQYF. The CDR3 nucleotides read TGTGCCACCAGCAGAGATGTGACTAGGACAGATACGCAGTATTTT.

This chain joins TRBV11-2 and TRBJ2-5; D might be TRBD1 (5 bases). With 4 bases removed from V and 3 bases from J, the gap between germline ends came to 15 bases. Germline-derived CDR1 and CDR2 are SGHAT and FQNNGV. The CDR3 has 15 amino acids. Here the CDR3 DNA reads TGTGCCAGCAGCTACCCCTCCCTAGGGGAAGAGACCCAGTACTTC. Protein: CASSYPSLGEETQYF.

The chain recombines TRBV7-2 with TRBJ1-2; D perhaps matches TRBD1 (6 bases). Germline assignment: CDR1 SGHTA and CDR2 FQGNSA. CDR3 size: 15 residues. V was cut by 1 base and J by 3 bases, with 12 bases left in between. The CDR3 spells CASSLDGGAYYGYTF. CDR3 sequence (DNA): TGTGCCAGCAGCTTAGATGGGGGGGCCTACTATGGCTACACCTTC.

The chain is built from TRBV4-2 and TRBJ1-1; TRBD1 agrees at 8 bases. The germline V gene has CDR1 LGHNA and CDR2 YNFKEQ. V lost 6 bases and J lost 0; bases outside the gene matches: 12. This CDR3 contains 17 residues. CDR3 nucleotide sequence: TGTGCCAGCAGTCGGCCAGCAGGGGGCGGTCTGAACACTGAAGCTTTCTTT. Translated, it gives CASSRPAGGGLNTEAFF.